A selection of T cell receptor beta chains follows, all from one sample in a study of identical twins. One entry per CDR3 protein, called by TCRdb with MiXCR from the 5' RACE reads. Of under 800,000 distinct CDR3 sequences listed, about 20% are singletons. These data are also associated with another study on T cells expressing NK-cell markers.

Sequencing was performed on PBMCs. Source of these receptors: a woman in her late teens or twenties in good health. The CDR3 runs from the conserved cysteine through the conserved F or W. D genes are given only for firm matches. Part of the rows lack a size; the others show once, few, many or a class for expanded clones.

V gene	J gene	D gene	clone size	CDR3 DNA	CDR3 protein
TRBV7-8	TRBJ2-3	-	-	TGTGCCAGCAGCTTAGAGCTGGGGGATACGCAGTATTTT	CASSLELGDTQYF
TRBV6-5	TRBJ1-2	-	few	TGTGCCAGCGGGGGCCGCAACTATGGCTACACCTTC	CASGGRNYGYTF
TRBV12-3/TRBV12-4	TRBJ2-3	-	few	TGTGCCAGCAGCGGGGGACGGGATACGCAGTATTTT	CASSGGRDTQYF
TRBV4-1	TRBJ2-3	-	-	TGCGCCAGCACTGGAGGGGGTTACACAGATACGCAGTATTTT	CASTGGGYTDTQYF
TRBV12-3/TRBV12-4	TRBJ2-7	TRBD2	-	TGTGCCAGCAGAGCCGGGACTAGGCTCCGCGAGCAGTACTTC	CASRAGTRLREQYF
TRBV7-2	TRBJ2-6	TRBD1	few	TGTGCCAGCAGCTTAGCCGGGACAGGGCCTTCTGGGGCCAACGTCCTGACTTTC	CASSLAGTGPSGANVLTF
TRBV4-3	TRBJ2-1	TRBD1	-	TGCGCCAGCAGCCAAGAGGGGACAGGTAGCAATGAGCAGTTCTTC	CASSQEGTGSNEQFF
TRBV5-4	TRBJ2-5	TRBD2	-	TGTGCCAGCAAAGCCAGCGGGGGAAAAGAGACCCAGTACTTC	CASKASGGKETQYF
TRBV5-1	TRBJ2-2	-	-	TGCGCCTCGACGGGACCGGCGAACACCGGGGAGCTGTTTTTT	CASTGPANTGELFF
TRBV7-2	TRBJ1-5	-	few	TGTGCCAGCAGTCGGCGAAGGGGTAATCAGCCCCAGCATTTT	CASSRRRGNQPQHF
TRBV29-1	TRBJ1-2	-	many	TGCAGCGTCCCGGACTATGGCTACACCTTC	CSVPDYGYTF
TRBV7-3	TRBJ1-1	-	few	TGTGCCAGCAGCACCACTAAGAACACTGAAGCTTTCTTT	CASSTTKNTEAFF
TRBV20-1	TRBJ2-1	TRBD1	-	TGCAGTGCAGTCCGGGACAGGGGGACGGATGAGCAGTTCTTC	CSAVRDRGTDEQFF
TRBV10-3	TRBJ1-5	-	-	TGTGCCATCAGTGGGGAAGGGGACCCCTCTCAGCCCCAGCATTTT	CAISGEGDPSQPQHF
TRBV29-1	TRBJ2-5	TRBD2	few	TGCAGCGTTGTATGGCTAGCGGCTCTATTAGGGGAGACCCAGTACTTC	CSVVWLAALLGETQYF
TRBV4-2	TRBJ1-6	-	many	TGTGCCAGCAGCCAAGATGTTGGCAGGGCCAAGTTGGACTCACCCCTCCACTTT	CASSQDVGRAKLDSPLHF
TRBV10-3	TRBJ1-2	-	few	TGTGCCATCAGCGGGAGGACGTCTGAGGGCTACACCTTC	CAISGRTSEGYTF
TRBV5-4	TRBJ2-3	-	-	TGTGCCAGCAGCTTGGGCGGGATGAGCACAGATACGCAGTATTTT	CASSLGGMSTDTQYF
TRBV20-1	TRBJ2-5	-	many	TGCAGTGCCGTACCCCAAGAGACCCAGTACTTC	CSAVPQETQYF
TRBV5-1	TRBJ1-1	TRBD1	-	TGCGCCAGTATGACAGGGGCCGGGAACACTGAAGCTTTCTTT	CASMTGAGNTEAFF
TRBV5-1	TRBJ2-1	TRBD2	-	TGCGCCAGCAGCTTACTGGAGCGGGAGGCTGGCAATGAGCAGTTCTTC	CASSLLEREAGNEQFF
TRBV29-1	TRBJ2-1	TRBD2	many	TGCAGCGTTGAAGATGCCGGGACTAGGAATGAGCAGTTCTTC	CSVEDAGTRNEQFF
TRBV7-2	TRBJ2-7	-	-	TGTGCCAGCAGCCAAGGGCGGTCGACCCACGAGCAGTACTTC	CASSQGRSTHEQYF
TRBV2	TRBJ2-2	TRBD2	-	TGTGCCAGCAGTGAATTCCAGCGGGGGGGTGCCGGGGAGCTGTTTTTT	CASSEFQRGGAGELFF
TRBV6-5	TRBJ2-5	-	-	TGTGCCAGCAGTTACTCGAGTGTGGGAAAAGAGACCCAGTACTTC	CASSYSSVGKETQYF
TRBV5-6	TRBJ2-7	-	-	TGTGCCAGCAGCTTAACGGACGAGCAGTACTTC	CASSLTDEQYF
TRBV9	TRBJ2-3	TRBD2	few	TGTGCCAGCAGCGCCCCGACCGGACTAGCGTTTACAGATACGCAGTATTTT	CASSAPTGLAFTDTQYF
TRBV23-1	TRBJ2-5	-	-	TGCGCCAGCAGTCATTGGGAGGAGAGGGAGACCCAGTACTTC	CASSHWEERETQYF
TRBV3-1	TRBJ2-7	-	-	TGTGCCAGCAGCCAATCCCCAGCGGTCCCTTTGAACTTC	CASSQSPAVPLNF
TRBV27	TRBJ2-7	-	-	TGTGCCAGCTCGTGGACATCCCGGAGGAGCGAGCAGTACTTC	CASSWTSRRSEQYF
TRBV5-6	TRBJ2-7	TRBD1	-	TGTGCCAGCAGGGGGACAGGGGTCTCCTACGAGCAGTACTTC	CASRGTGVSYEQYF
TRBV12-3/TRBV12-4	TRBJ2-2	-	-	TGTGCCAGCACGCCTACGAACACCGGGGAGCTGTTTTTT	CASTPTNTGELFF
TRBV12-3/TRBV12-4	TRBJ2-1	-	-	TGTGCCAGCACACGGGCCTCTAGGGGGAATGAGCAGTTCTTC	CASTRASRGNEQFF
TRBV10-3	TRBJ1-4	-	few	TGTGCCATCAGTGCCGAAAATGAAAAACTGTTTTTT	CAISAENEKLFF
TRBV7-2	TRBJ1-5	-	few	TGTGCCAGCAGCTTAGTCAGGGGCGGTCAGCCCCAGCATTTT	CASSLVRGGQPQHF
TRBV6-5	TRBJ2-1	TRBD2	many	TGTGCCAGCAGTTACACCGGACTAGCGGGAGCTGAGCAGTTCTTC	CASSYTGLAGAEQFF
TRBV24-1	TRBJ1-5	-	-	TGTGCCACCAGTGAGGGGTCACATCAGCCCCAGCATTTT	CATSEGSHQPQHF
TRBV9	TRBJ2-1	TRBD2	-	TGTGCCAGCACTATCGGTACTAGCGGGTACAATGAGCAGTTCTTC	CASTIGTSGYNEQFF
TRBV20-1	TRBJ2-7	TRBD2	-	TGCTGTGCTAGTCGCCTAGCGGAAAACCCTTCTACGAGGGACGAGCAGTACTTC	CCASRLAENPSTRDEQYF
TRBV20-1	TRBJ2-4	-	-	TGCAGTGCTAGAGGTGGTAGCCAAGAAAACATTCAGTACTTC	CSARGGSQENIQYF
TRBV3-1	TRBJ1-1	-	-	TGTGCCAGCAGCCAATTTGGAGGCACTGAAGCTTTCTTT	CASSQFGGTEAFF